This record looks at one TCR beta chain sequence and its context. The sample is drawn from a study of technical replicates of blood from a handful of donors. Assay used: immunoSEQ multiplex PCR; TCRdb lists only in-frame clones, some missing. The sample lists 90,000 to 100,000 clones, around 95% seen once, with about 0.21% in the top ten. The material sequenced was T cells isolated from PBMCs. The receptor was derived from a human donor in good health.

This CDR3 is CASSLGGNTIYF. The CDR3 DNA reads TGTGCCAGTAGTTTGGGCGGAAACACCATATATTTT. The genes are TRBV19 and TRBJ1-3; D is undetermined. Per the germline V gene, CDR1 is LNHDA and CDR2 is SQIVND (reference sequence). V was trimmed by 5 bases and J by 4 bases, leaving 6 bases between them. The CDR3 sequence is 12 residues long.